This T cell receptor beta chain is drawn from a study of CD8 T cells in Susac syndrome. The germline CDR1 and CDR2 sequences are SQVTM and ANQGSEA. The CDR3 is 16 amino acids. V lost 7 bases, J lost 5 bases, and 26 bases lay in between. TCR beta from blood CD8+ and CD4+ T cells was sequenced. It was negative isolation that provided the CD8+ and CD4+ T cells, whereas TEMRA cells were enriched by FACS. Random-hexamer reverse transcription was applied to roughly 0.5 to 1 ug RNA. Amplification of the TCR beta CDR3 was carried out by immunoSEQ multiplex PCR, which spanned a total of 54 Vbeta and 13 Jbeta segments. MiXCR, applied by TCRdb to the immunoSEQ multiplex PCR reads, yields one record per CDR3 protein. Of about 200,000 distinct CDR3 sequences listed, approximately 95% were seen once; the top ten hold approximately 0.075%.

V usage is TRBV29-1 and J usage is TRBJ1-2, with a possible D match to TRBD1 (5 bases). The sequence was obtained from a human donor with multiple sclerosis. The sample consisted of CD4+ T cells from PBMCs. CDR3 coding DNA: TGCAGCGCGAACCTCGTTTGGGGCTCTCTACGGTATGGCTACACCTTC. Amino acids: CSANLVWGSLRYGYTF.